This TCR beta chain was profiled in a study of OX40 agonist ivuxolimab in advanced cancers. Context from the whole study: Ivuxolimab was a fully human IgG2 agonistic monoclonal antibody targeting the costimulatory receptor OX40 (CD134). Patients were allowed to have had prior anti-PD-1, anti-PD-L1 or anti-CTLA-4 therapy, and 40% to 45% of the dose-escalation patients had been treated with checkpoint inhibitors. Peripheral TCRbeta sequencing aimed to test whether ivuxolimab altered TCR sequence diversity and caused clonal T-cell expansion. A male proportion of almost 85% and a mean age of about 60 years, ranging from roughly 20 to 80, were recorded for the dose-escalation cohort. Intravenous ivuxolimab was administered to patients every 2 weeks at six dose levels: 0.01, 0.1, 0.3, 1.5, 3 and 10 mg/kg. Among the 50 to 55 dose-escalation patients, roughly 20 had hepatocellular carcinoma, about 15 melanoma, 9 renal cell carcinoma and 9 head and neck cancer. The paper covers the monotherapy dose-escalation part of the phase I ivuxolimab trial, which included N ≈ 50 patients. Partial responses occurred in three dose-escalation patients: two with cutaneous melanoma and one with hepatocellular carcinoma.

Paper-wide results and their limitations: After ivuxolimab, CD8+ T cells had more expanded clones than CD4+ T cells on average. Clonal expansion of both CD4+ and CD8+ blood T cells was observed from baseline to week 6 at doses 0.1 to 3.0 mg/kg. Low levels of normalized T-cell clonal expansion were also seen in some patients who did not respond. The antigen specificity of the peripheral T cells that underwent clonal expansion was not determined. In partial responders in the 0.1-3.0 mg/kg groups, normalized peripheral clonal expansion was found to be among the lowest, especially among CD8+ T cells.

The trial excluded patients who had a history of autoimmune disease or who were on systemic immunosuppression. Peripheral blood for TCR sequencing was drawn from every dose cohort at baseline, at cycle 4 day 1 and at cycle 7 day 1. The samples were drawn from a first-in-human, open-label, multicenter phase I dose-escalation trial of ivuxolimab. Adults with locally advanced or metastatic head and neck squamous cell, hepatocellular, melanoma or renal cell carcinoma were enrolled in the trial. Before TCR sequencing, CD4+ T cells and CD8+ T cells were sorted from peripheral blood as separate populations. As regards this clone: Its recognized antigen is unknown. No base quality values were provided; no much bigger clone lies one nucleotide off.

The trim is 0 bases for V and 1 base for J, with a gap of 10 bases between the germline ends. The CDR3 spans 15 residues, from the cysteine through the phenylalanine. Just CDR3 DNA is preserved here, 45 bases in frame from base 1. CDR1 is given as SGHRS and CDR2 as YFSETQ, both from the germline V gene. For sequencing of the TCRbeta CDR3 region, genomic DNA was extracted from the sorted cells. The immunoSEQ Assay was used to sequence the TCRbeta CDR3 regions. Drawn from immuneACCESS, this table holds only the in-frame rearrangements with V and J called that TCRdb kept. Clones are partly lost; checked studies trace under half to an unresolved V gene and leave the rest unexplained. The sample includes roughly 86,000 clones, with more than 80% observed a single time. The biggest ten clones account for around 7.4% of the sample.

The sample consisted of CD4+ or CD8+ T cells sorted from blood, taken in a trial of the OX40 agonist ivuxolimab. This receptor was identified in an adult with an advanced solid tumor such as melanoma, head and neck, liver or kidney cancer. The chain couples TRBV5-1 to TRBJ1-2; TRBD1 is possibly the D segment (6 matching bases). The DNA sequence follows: TGCGCCAGCAGCTTGGGAGGACAGCTTAACTATGGCTACACCTTC. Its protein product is CASSLGGQLNYGYTF.